What follows describes a single TCR beta chain. Antigen: not known. The source of the sample is a study of OX40 agonist ivuxolimab in advanced cancers. Study-level background: Prior therapy, whether anti-PD-1, anti-PD-L1 or anti-CTLA-4, was allowed, and more than 35% had some.

Study conclusions and caveats: Some of the lowest clonal expansion was seen in partial responders at 0.1-3.0 mg/kg. Among expanded peripheral T cells, antigen specificity went undetermined. Fewer expanded clones were found on average in CD4+ than in CD8+ T cells.

Here immunoSEQ multiplex PCR was the method, and the copy in TCRdb shows in-frame clones only, minus some. The data show 57,000 or so clones, around 85% seen once. This CDR3 has 13 amino acids. Between the trimmed V and J ends, which lost 1 base and 6 bases, there was a span of 10 bases. CDR1 and CDR2 (germline): SGHDN, FVKESK. This material consisted of CD4+ or CD8+ T cells sorted from blood, taken in a trial of the OX40 agonist ivuxolimab. The sequence was collected from an adult with an advanced solid tumor such as melanoma, head and neck, liver or kidney cancer. The chain is built from TRBV14 and TRBJ2-7; D may be TRBD2 (5 bases). The CDR3 sequence: CASSQVGRGEQYF. CDR3 in DNA: TGTGCCAGCAGCCAAGTGGGCCGGGGCGAGCAGTACTTC.